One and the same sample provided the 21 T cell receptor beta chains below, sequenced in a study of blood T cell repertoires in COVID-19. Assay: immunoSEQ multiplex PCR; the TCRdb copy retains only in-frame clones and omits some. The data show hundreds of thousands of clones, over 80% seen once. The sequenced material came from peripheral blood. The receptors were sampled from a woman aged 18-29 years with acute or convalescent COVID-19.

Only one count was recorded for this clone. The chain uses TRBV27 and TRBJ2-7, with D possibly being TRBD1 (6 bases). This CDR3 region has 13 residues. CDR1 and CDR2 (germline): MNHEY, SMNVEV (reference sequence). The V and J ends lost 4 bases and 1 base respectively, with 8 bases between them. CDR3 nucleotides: TGTGCCAGCAGTTGGGGACATTCCTACGAGCAGTACTTC. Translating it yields CASSWGHSYEQYF.

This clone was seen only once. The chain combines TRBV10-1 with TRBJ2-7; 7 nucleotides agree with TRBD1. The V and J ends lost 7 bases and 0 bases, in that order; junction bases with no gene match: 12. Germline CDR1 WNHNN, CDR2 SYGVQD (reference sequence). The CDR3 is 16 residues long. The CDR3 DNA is TGCGCCAGCATGGAATGTGGGGACAGATACTCCTACGAGCAGTACTTC. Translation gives CASMECGDRYSYEQYF.

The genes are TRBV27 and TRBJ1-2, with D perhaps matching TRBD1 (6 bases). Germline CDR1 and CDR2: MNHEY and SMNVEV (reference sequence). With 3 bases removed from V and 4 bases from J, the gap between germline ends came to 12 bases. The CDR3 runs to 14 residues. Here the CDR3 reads CASSFAGDVYGYTF. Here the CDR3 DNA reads TGTGCCAGCAGTTTTGCAGGGGACGTCTATGGCTACACCTTC.

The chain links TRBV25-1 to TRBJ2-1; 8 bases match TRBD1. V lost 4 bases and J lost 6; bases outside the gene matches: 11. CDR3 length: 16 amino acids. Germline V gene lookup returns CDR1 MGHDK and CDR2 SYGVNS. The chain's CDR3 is CASSVRGQDYTNEQFF. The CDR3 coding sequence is TGTGCCAGCAGTGTTCGGGGACAGGATTATACCAATGAGCAGTTCTTC.

The CDR3 loop reads CSAPDRNEQYF. CDR3 sequence (DNA): TGCAGTGCCCCAGACAGGAACGAGCAGTACTTC. The chain couples TRBV20-1 to TRBJ2-7; TRBD1 is a possible D gene (6 bases). Germline V CDR1 and CDR2: DFQATT, SNEGSKA (reference sequence). V shed 6 bases and J shed 5 bases, with 11 bases lying between them. The CDR3 covers 11 residues.

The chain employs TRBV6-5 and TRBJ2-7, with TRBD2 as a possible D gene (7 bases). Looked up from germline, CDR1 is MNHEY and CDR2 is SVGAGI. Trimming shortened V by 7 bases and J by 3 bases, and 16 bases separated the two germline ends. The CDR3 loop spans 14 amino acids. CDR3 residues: CASNPGGSDYEQYF. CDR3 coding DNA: TGTGCCAGCAATCCGGGGGGCAGTGACTACGAGCAGTACTTC.

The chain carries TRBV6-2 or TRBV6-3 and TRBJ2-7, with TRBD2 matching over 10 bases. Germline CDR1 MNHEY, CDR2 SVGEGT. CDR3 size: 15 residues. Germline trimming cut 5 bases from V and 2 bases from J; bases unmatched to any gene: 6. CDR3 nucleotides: TGTGCCAGCAGTACTCCGGGACTAGCGCCCTACGAGCAGTACTTC. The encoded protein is CASSTPGLAPYEQYF.

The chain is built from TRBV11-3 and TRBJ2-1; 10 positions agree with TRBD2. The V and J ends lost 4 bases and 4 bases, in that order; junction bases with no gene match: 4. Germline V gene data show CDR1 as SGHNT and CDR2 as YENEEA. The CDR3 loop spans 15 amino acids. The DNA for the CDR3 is TGTGCCAGCAGCTCCCGACTAGCGGGTTACAATGAGCAGTTCTTC. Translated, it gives CASSSRLAGYNEQFF.

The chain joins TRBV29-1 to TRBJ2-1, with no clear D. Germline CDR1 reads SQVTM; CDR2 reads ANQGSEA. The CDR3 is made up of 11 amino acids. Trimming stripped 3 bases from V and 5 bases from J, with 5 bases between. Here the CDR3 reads CSVDRHNEQFF. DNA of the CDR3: TGCAGCGTTGACAGGCACAATGAGCAGTTCTTC.

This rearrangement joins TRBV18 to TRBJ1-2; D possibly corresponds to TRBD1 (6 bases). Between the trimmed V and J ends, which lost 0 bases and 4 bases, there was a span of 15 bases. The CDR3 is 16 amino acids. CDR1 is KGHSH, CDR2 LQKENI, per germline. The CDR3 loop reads CASSPPLGGGAYGYTF. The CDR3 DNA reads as TGTGCCAGCTCACCACCATTGGGAGGGGGAGCCTATGGCTACACCTTC. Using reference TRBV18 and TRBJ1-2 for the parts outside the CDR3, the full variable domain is NAGVMQNPRHLVRRRGQEARLRCSPMKGHSHVYWYRQLPEEGLKFMVYLQKENIIDESGMPKERFSAEFPKEGPSILRIQQVVRGDSAAYFCASSPPLGGGAYGYTFGSGTRLTVV.

Written as DNA, the CDR3 is TGTGCCAGCAGCACCGACAGGGTTATTAGCAATCAGCCCCAGCATTTT. Protein sequence: CASSTDRVISNQPQHF. The J gene is TRBJ1-5, the V gene TRBV6-2 or TRBV6-3; 7 bases agree with TRBD1. The CDR3 is made up of 16 amino acids. The junction had 8 bases not matched to a gene; V was cut back by 6 bases and J by 0 bases. Germline V gene lookup returns CDR1 MNHEY and CDR2 SVGEGT.

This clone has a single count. CDR3 residues: CASIEDSTYEQYF. The CDR3 bases are TGTGCCAGCATCGAGGACAGCACCTACGAGCAGTACTTC. J is TRBJ2-7 and V is TRBV5-8, with a tentative D call TRBD1 (6 bases). Germline V lookup: CDR1 SGHTS, CDR2 YDEGEE. CDR3 length: 13 amino acids. Trimming pared 6 bases from V and 2 bases from J, leaving 12 bases between.

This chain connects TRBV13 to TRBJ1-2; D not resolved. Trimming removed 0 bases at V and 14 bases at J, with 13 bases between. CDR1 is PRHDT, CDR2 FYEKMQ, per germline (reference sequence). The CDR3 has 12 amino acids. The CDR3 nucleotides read TGTGCCAGCAGCTTAGGCCTCCGGGTAAGGACCTTC. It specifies CASSLGLRVRTF.

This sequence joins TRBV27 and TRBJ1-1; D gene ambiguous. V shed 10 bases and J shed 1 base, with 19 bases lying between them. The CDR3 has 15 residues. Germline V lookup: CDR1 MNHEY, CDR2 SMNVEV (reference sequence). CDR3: CATRMGPKANTEAFF. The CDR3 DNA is TGTGCCACCCGAATGGGCCCTAAGGCGAACACTGAAGCTTTCTTT.

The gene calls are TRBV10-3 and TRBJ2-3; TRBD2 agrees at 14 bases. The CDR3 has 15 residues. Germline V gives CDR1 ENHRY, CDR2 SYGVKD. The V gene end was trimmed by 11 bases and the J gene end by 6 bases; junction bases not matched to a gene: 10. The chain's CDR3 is CAARLAGGPGDTQYF. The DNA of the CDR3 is TGTGCCGCCCGACTAGCGGGGGGGCCCGGTGATACGCAGTATTTT.

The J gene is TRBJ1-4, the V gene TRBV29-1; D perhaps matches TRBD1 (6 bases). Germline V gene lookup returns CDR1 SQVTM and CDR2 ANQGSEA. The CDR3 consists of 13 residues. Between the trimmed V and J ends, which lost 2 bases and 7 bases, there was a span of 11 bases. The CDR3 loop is CSVETGRGEKLFF. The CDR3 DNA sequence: TGCAGCGTTGAAACAGGGAGAGGTGAAAAACTGTTTTTT.

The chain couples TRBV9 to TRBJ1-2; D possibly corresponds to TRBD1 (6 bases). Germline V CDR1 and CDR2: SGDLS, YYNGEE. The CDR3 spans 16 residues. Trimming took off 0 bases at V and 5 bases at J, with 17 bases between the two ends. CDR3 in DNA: TGTGCCAGCAGCGTAGGTACAGGGCGGTTAGTATATGGCTACACCTTC. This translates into CASSVGTGRLVYGYTF. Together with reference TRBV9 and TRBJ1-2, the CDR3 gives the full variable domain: DSGVTQTPKHLITATGQRVTLRCSPRSGDLSVYWYQQSLDQGLQFLIQYYNGEERAKGNILERFSAQQFPDLHSELNLSSLELGDSALYFCASSVGTGRLVYGYTFGSGTRLTVV.

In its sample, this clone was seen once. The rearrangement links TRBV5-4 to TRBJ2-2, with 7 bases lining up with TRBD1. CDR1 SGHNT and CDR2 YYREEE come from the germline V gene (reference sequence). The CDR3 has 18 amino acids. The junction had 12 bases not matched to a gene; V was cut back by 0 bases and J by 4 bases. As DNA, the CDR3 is TGTGCCAGCAGCTTGGCCGCTCCGGGCAGGGGGAGCACCGGGGAGCTGTTTTTT. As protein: CASSLAAPGRGSTGELFF.

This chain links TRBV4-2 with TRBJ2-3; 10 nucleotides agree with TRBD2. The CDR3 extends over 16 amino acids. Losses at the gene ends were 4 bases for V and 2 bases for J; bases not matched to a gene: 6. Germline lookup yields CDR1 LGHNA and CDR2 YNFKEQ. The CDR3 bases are TGTGCCAGCAGCCCATTACTAGCGGGGCTCACAGATACGCAGTATTTT. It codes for CASSPLLAGLTDTQYF.

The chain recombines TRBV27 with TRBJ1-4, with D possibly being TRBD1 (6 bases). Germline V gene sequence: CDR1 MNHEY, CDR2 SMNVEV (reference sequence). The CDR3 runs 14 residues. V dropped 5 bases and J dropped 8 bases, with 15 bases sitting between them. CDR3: CASSAYRESEKLFF. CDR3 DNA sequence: TGTGCCAGCAGTGCATACAGGGAATCCGAAAAACTGTTTTTT. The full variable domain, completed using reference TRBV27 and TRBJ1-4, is EAQVTQNPRYLITVTGKKLTVTCSQNMNHEYMSWYRQDPGLGLRQIYYSMNVEVTDKGDVPEGYKVSRKEKRNFPLILESPSPNQTSLYFCASSAYRESEKLFFGSGTQLSVL.

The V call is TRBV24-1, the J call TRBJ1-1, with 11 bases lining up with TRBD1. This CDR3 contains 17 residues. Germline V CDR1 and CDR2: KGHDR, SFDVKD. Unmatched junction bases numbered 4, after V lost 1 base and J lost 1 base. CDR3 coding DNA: TGTGCCACCAGTGATTTAGGACAGGGGGCCCGGAACACTGAAGCTTTCTTT. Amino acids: CATSDLGQGARNTEAFF.